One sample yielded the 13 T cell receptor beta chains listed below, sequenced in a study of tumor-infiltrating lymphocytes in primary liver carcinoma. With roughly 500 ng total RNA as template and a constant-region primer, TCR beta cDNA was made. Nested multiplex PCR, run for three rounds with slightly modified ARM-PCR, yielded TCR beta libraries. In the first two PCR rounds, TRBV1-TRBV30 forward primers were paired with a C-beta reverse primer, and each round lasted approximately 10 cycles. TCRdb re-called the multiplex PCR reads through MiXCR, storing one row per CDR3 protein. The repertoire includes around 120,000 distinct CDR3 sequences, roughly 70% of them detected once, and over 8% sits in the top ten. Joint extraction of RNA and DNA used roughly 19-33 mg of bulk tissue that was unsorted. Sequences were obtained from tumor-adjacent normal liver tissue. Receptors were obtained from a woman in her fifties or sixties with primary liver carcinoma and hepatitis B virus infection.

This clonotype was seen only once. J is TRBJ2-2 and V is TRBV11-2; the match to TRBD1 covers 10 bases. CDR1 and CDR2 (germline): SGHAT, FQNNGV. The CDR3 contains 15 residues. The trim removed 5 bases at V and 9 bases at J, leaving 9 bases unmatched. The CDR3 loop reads CASSLRTGGTWELFF. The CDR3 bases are TGTGCCAGCAGCCTCCGGACAGGGGGAACCTGGGAGCTGTTTTTT.

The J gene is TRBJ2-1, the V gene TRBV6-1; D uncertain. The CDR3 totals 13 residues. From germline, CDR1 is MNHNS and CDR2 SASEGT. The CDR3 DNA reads TGTATCAGCAGTGAAGCCCGTTATACGGTGCAGTTCTTC. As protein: CISSEARYTVQFF.

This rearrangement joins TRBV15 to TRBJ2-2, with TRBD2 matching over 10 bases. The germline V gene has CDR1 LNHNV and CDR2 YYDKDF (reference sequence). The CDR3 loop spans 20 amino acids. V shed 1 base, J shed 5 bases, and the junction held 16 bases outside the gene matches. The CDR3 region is CATSRGRAYRSGRATGELFF. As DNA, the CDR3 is TGTGCCACCAGCAGAGGCAGGGCTTATCGAAGCGGGAGGGCTACCGGGGAGCTGTTTTTT.

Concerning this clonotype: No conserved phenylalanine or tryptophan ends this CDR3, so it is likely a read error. DNA of the CDR3: TGTGCCAGTAGCCAGAGCCCCGAAGAAGAGACCCAGTACCTC. Its protein is CASSQSPEEETQYL. The rearrangement links TRBV4-1 to TRBJ2-5; D not certain. CDR3 length: 14 amino acids. The germline CDR1 and CDR2 sequences are MGHRA and YSYEKL.

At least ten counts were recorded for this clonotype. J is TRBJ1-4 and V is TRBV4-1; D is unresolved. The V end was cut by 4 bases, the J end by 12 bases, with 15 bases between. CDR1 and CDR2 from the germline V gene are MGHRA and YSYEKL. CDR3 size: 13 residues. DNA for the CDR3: TGCGCCAGCAGCCTAAGTAGCGGGATTGAACTGTTTTTT. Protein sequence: CASSLSSGIELFF.

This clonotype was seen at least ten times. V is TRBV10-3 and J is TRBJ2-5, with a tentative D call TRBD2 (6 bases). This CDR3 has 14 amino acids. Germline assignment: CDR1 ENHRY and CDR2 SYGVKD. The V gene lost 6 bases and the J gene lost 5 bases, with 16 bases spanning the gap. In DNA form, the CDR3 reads TGTGCCATCAGCCCCAGAGGAGGGTCGGAGACCCAGTACTTC. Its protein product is CAISPRGGSETQYF.

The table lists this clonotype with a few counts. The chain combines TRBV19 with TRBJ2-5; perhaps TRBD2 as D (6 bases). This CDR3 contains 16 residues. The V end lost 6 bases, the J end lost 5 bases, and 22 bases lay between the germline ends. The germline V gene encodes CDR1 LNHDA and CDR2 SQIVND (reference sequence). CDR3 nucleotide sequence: TGTGCCAGTAGCAAACGAACCACCGGGACTGGGGAGACCCAGTACTTC. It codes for CASSKRTTGTGETQYF.

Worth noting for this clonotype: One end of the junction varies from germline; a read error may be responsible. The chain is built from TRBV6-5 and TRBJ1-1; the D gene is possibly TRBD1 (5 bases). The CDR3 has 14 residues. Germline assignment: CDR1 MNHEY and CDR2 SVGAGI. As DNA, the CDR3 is TGTGCCAGCAGTTACGGGGGTGTTAACACTGAAGCTCTCTTT. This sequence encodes CASSYGGVNTEALF.

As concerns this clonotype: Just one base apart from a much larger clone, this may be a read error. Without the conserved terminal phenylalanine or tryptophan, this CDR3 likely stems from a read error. The CDR3 loop is CASSLSKTSYEQYI. The DNA of the CDR3 is TGCGCCAGCAGCTTGTCCAAAACCTCCTACGAGCAGTACATC. The V call is TRBV5-1, the J call TRBJ2-7; no clear D gene. CDR1 is SGHRS and CDR2 is YFSETQ in the germline V gene. CDR3 length: 14 amino acids. The ends were cut back, 1 base at V and 0 bases at J, with 8 bases in the middle.

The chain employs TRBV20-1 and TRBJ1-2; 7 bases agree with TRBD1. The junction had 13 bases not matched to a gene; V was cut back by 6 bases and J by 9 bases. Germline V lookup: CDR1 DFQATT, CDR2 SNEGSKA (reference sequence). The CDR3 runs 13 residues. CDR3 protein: CSAQRARGESYTF. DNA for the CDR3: TGCAGTGCCCAACGGGCCAGGGGGGAAAGCTACACCTTC.

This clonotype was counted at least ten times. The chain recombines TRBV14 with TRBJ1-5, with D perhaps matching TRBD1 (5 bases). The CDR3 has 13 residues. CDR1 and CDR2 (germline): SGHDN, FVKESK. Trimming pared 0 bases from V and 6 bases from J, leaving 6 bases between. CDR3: CASSQERGQPQHF. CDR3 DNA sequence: TGTGCCAGCAGCCAAGAAAGGGGTCAGCCCCAGCATTTT.

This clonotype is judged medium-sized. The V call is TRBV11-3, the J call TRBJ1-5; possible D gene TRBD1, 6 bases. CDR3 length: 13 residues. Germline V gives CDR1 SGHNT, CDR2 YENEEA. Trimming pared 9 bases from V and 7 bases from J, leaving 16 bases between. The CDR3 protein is CASKLSRGQPQHF. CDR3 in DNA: TGTGCCAGTAAGCTATCCAGGGGCCAGCCCCAGCATTTT.

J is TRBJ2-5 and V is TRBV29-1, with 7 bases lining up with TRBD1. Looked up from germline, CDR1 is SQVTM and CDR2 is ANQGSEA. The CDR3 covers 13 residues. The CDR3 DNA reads TGCAGTGATACGGGACAGCTCCAAGAGACCCAGTACTTC. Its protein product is CSDTGQLQETQYF.